What follows are 22 T cell receptor beta chains derived from one specimen sequenced in a study of T cells in Graves' hyperthyroidism and ophthalmopathy. Researchers took RNA transcripts and amplified the TCR beta CDR3 regions from them. HTBI primers were employed in a first-round RT-PCR of the TCR CDR3. TCRdb re-derived calls from the multiplex PCR reads in MiXCR, one entry per CDR3 protein. The sample lists about 130,000 distinct CDR3 sequences, less than 25% occurring once. Sequencing input: blood. Source of these receptors: a woman between 45 and 60 years old with Graves' hyperthyroidism that later progressed to Graves' ophthalmopathy.

The CDR3, as DNA: TGTGCCAGTACTCGAAGCGGGAATCCCCCTGAGCAGTTCTTC. It codes for CASTRSGNPPEQFF. V is TRBV19 and J is TRBJ2-1; 7 nucleotides align to TRBD2. This CDR3 region has 14 residues. Trimming took 7 bases from V and 9 from J; bases not matched to a gene: 12. Germline CDR1 LNHDA, CDR2 SQIVND (reference sequence).

This clonotype was recorded at least ten times. Written as DNA, the CDR3 is TGTGCCAGCAGCCAAGTGTCCGACGAGCAGTACTTC. Translating it yields CASSQVSDEQYF. The chain joins TRBV3-1 to TRBJ2-7; D not resolved. The CDR3 is made up of 12 amino acids. Germline V gene data show CDR1 as LGHDT and CDR2 as YNNKEL (reference sequence). Trimming cost V 1 base and J 5 bases, with 6 bases left between them.

This clonotype was seen ten or more times. The V gene is TRBV30, the J gene TRBJ1-2, with D possibly matching TRBD1 (5 bases). V was pared by 8 bases and J by 7 bases, with 20 bases between. The CDR3 is 13 residues long. Germline CDR1 reads GTSNPN; CDR2 reads SVGIG (reference sequence). The CDR3 nucleotides read TGTGCCGGCCCTAGCAGGGAAAGATCTGGCTACACCTTC. Protein: CAGPSRERSGYTF.

The V and J genes are TRBV29-1 and TRBJ1-2; D remains unclear. Germline lookup yields CDR1 SQVTM and CDR2 ANQGSEA. The ends were cut back, 4 bases at V and 4 bases at J, with 10 bases in the middle. The CDR3 runs to 12 residues. CDR3: CSVASGFYGYTF. DNA for the CDR3: TGCAGCGTTGCTTCGGGCTTCTATGGCTACACCTTC.

At least ten counts were recorded for this clonotype. This sequence joins TRBV6-1 and TRBJ2-5; 7 nucleotides align to TRBD2. The CDR3 is 14 residues long. The junction had 4 bases not matched to a gene; V was cut back by 4 bases and J by 2 bases. CDR1 is MNHNS, CDR2 SASEGT, per germline. The CDR3 region has the DNA TGTGCCAGCAGTGCTGCGGGAGCACAAGAGACCCAGTACTTC. It specifies CASSAAGAQETQYF.

This clonotype was picked up a small number of times. The chain links TRBV19 to TRBJ2-4; the match to TRBD2 covers 10 bases. The CDR3 is made up of 14 amino acids. With V trimmed by 3 bases and J by 9 bases, 5 bases remained unmatched. CDR1 and CDR2 from the germline V gene are LNHDA and SQIVND (reference sequence). CDR3 DNA sequence: TGTGCCAGTAGTATGGGCATAGCGGGAGGCATTCAGTACTTC. As protein: CASSMGIAGGIQYF. Using reference TRBV19 and TRBJ2-4 for the parts outside the CDR3, the full variable domain is DGGITQSPKYLFRKEGQNVTLSCEQNLNHDAMYWYRQDPGQGLRLIYYSQIVNDFQKGDIAEGYSVSREKKESFPLTVTSAQKNPTAFYLCASSMGIAGGIQYFGAGTRLSVL.

V gene TRBV9 combines with J gene TRBJ1-1; no firm D call. CDR1 is SGDLS and CDR2 is YYNGEE in the germline V gene. V lost 0 bases and J 1 base, leaving 7 bases between the germline ends. The CDR3 runs to 14 residues. CDR3 sequence reads: CASSVEEGNTEAFF. CDR3 coding DNA: TGTGCCAGCAGCGTAGAGGAAGGGAACACTGAAGCTTTCTTT.

This clonotype occurred many times. The chain couples TRBV12-3 or TRBV12-4 to TRBJ1-6, with 7 bases fitting TRBD1. The CDR3 is 15 amino acids. V dropped 5 bases and J dropped 7; count of bases not matched to a gene: 8. CDR3 amino acids: CASSDREVPNSPLHF. In DNA form, the CDR3 reads TGTGCCAGCAGTGACAGGGAGGTCCCGAATTCACCCCTCCACTTT.

The chain uses TRBV18 and TRBJ2-3; D is possibly TRBD2 (7 bases). The CDR3 totals 17 residues. Germline CDR1 KGHSH, CDR2 LQKENI. The germline V and J ends were trimmed by 0 bases and 1 base, with 14 bases remaining between them. The CDR3, as DNA: TGTGCCAGCTCACCACCCGCTACAGGGAGGGGCACAGATACGCAGTATTTT. Its translation is CASSPPATGRGTDTQYF.

The V gene is TRBV28, the J gene TRBJ1-1, with 11 nucleotides matching TRBD1. Trimming cost V 6 bases and J 5 bases; bases outside gene matches: 11. The CDR3 is 16 residues long. Germline values: CDR1 MDHEN, CDR2 SYDVKM. CDR3 loop: CASSHLGQGAWTEAFF. The CDR3 nucleotides are TGTGCCAGCAGCCACCTCGGACAGGGGGCATGGACTGAAGCTTTCTTT.

This clonotype showed up many times. V gene TRBV20-1 combines with J gene TRBJ2-5; D is undetermined. The CDR3 contains 15 residues. Germline V gene lookup returns CDR1 DFQATT and CDR2 SNEGSKA (reference sequence). V gave up 3 bases and J gave up 0 bases, with 14 bases separating them. The CDR3 sequence: CSARIGRLDQETQYF. The DNA for the CDR3 is TGCAGTGCTAGGATAGGAAGGCTAGACCAAGAGACCCAGTACTTC.

This clonotype has ten or more counts. The chain uses TRBV19 and TRBJ1-2; TRBD1 matches at 7 bases. Trimming took 6 bases from V and 9 from J; bases not matched to a gene: 7. Germline assignment: CDR1 LNHDA and CDR2 SQIVND (reference sequence). The CDR3 runs to 12 residues. CDR3 protein: CASRRQGRSYTF. CDR3 DNA sequence: TGTGCCAGTAGACGACAGGGAAGAAGCTACACCTTC.

The V and J genes are TRBV28 and TRBJ1-1, with D unclear. V was trimmed by 6 bases and J by 4 bases, leaving 6 bases between them. Per the germline V gene, CDR1 is MDHEN and CDR2 is SYDVKM. The CDR3 runs 11 residues. CDR3 protein: CASSSLTEAFF. The CDR3 DNA reads TGTGCCAGCAGCTCGCTCACTGAAGCTTTCTTT.

This chain uses TRBV27 with TRBJ1-1; D might be TRBD1 (6 bases). The CDR3 has 14 amino acids. Looked up from germline, CDR1 is MNHEY and CDR2 is SMNVEV (reference sequence). V dropped 7 bases and J dropped 1 base, with 13 bases sitting between them. The CDR3 DNA reads as TGTGCCAGCAAATTAGACAGGCGGAACACTGAAGCTTTCTTT. Its protein is CASKLDRRNTEAFF.

This clonotype was observed at least ten times. This chain joins TRBV29-1 and TRBJ2-1; 7 bases agree with TRBD1. The CDR3 runs 13 residues. The V gene's germline CDR1 is SQVTM and CDR2 ANQGSEA. J was trimmed by 9 bases and V by 8 bases; bases with no gene match: 13. The CDR3 DNA reads as TGCAGCTGCCGAGGGGGCAGGGTGGCTGAGCAGTTCTTC. Translated: CSCRGGRVAEQFF.

In this sample, this clonotype turned up many times. The chain combines TRBV7-8 with TRBJ2-3, with D perhaps matching TRBD2 (6 bases). V dropped 0 bases and J dropped 5 bases, with 18 bases sitting between them. This CDR3 has 17 amino acids. From germline, CDR1 is SGHVS and CDR2 FQNEAQ. The CDR3 coding sequence is TGTGCCAGCAGCTTAGCTATTGACGGGAGATTGGGAGATACGCAGTATTTT. The encoded protein is CASSLAIDGRLGDTQYF.

This clonotype was counted at least ten times. The V gene is TRBV5-5, the J gene TRBJ2-1, with D possibly TRBD2 on 6 matching bases. Germline-derived CDR1 and CDR2 are SGHKS and YYEKEE (reference sequence). The CDR3 length is 14 residues. V was cut by 2 bases and J by 5 bases, with 11 bases left in between. In nucleotides, the CDR3 is TGTGCCAGCAGCTTCGTGGCGGGAAACAATGAGCAGTTCTTC. This translates into CASSFVAGNNEQFF.

As concerns this clonotype: This may arise from a read error, as a much more abundant clone is one base away. This chain uses TRBV27 with TRBJ2-1; the D is unclear. The CDR3 is made up of 13 amino acids. CDR1 and CDR2 from the germline V gene are MNHEY and SMNVEV (reference sequence). Here the CDR3 reads CGSSQPLSREQFF. The CDR3 coding sequence is TGTGGCAGCAGTCAGCCCCTCTCAAGGGAGCAGTTCTTC.

In its sample, this clonotype was seen many times. This chain links TRBV6-1 with TRBJ2-1, with TRBD1 as a possible D gene (6 bases). The germline V gene has CDR1 MNHNS and CDR2 SASEGT. Trimming removed 6 bases at V and 6 bases at J, with 18 bases between. The CDR3 has 15 residues. The CDR3 region is CASRLGAGRGNEQFF. DNA of the CDR3: TGTGCCAGCAGGCTGGGGGCAGGGCGCGGCAATGAGCAGTTCTTC.

This clonotype was counted at least ten times. The rearrangement joins TRBV9 to TRBJ1-1; 8 bases agree with TRBD1. Trimming at V came to 4 bases and at J to 1 base, leaving 3 bases not matched to a gene. The CDR3 loop spans 14 amino acids. Germline V gene data show CDR1 as SGDLS and CDR2 as YYNGEE. The CDR3 DNA sequence: TGTGCCAGCAGCACGACAGGGGCGAACACTGAAGCTTTCTTT. Encoded protein: CASSTTGANTEAFF.

The gene calls are TRBV7-9 and TRBJ1-1; tentative D call: TRBD1 (5 bases). There are 15 residues in the CDR3. The V and J ends lost 11 bases and 1 base respectively, with 20 bases between them. Germline V lookup: CDR1 SEHNR, CDR2 FQNEAQ (reference sequence). CDR3 amino acids: CAGEEGRVRNTEAFF. The CDR3 nucleotides read TGTGCCGGGGAGGAGGGCAGGGTCAGGAACACTGAAGCTTTCTTT.

The chain uses TRBV7-8 and TRBJ1-5, with D possibly TRBD1 on 6 matching bases. The V gene lost 2 bases and the J gene lost 1 base, with 12 bases spanning the gap. The CDR3 has 16 amino acids. Germline CDR1 reads SGHVS; CDR2 reads FQNEAQ. CDR3 coding DNA: TGTGCCAGCAGCTTAATGGGCCAGGGGAGCAATCAGCCCCAGCATTTT. Translating it yields CASSLMGQGSNQPQHF.